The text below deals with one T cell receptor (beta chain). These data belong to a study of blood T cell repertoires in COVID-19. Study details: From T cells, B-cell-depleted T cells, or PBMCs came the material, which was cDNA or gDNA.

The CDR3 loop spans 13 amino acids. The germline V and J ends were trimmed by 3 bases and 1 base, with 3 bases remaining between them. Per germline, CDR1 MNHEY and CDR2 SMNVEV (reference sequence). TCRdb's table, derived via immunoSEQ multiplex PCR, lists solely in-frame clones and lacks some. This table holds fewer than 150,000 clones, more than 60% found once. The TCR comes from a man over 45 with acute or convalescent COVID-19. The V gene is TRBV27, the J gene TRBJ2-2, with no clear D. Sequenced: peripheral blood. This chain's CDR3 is CASSFRNTGELFF. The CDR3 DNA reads TGTGCCAGCAGTTTTAGGAACACCGGGGAGCTGTTTTTT.